The next 5 T cell receptor beta chains were all read from a single sample in a study of T cells in Graves' hyperthyroidism and ophthalmopathy. The TCR beta CDR3 regions underwent amplification using RNA transcripts as the source. When the TCR CDR3 underwent first-round RT-PCR, the HTBI primer set was used. TCRdb processed the multiplex PCR reads anew with MiXCR; each CDR3 protein has one entry. There are some 200,000 distinct CDR3 sequences in the sample; roughly 17% occur only once, and roughly 55% lies in the top ten. The specimen was blood. The receptors were gathered from a woman in her forties or fifties with Graves' hyperthyroidism.

This clonotype was seen ten or more times. The chain uses TRBV5-1 and TRBJ2-7; 7 positions match TRBD1. Trimming took 4 bases from V and 1 from J; bases not matched to a gene: 5. CDR1 is SGHRS and CDR2 is YFSETQ in the germline V gene. CDR3 size: 14 residues. CDR3 loop: CASSKNRGSYEQYF. CDR3 nucleotide sequence: TGCGCCAGCAGCAAGAACAGGGGATCCTACGAGCAGTACTTC.

This chain connects TRBV19 to TRBJ2-3; 10 nucleotides line up with TRBD1. The CDR3 has 14 residues. Germline loops: CDR1 LNHDA, CDR2 SQIVND (reference sequence). Unmatched junction bases numbered 5, after V lost 6 bases and J lost 5 bases. The CDR3 loop reads CASRTGGGGDTQYF. The CDR3 nucleotides are TGTGCCAGTAGGACAGGGGGCGGTGGAGATACGCAGTATTTT.

The chain recombines TRBV5-1 with TRBJ1-3; D might be TRBD1 (5 bases). Trimming cost V 6 bases and J 2 bases, with 18 bases left between them. The V gene's germline CDR1 is SGHRS and CDR2 YFSETQ. This CDR3 comprises 16 residues. This CDR3 reads CASTQDVFSPGNTIYF. CDR3 nucleotides: TGCGCCAGCACACAGGACGTTTTCTCTCCTGGAAACACCATATATTTT.

Ten or more counts support this clonotype. V and J are TRBV20-1 and TRBJ2-7; tentative D call: TRBD1 (5 bases). This CDR3 region has 12 residues. V shed 3 bases and J shed 6 bases, with 12 bases lying between them. Looked up from germline, CDR1 is DFQATT and CDR2 is SNEGSKA (reference sequence). This chain's CDR3 is CSASGREVEQYF. In DNA form, the CDR3 reads TGCAGTGCTAGTGGCAGGGAAGTCGAGCAGTACTTC.

This clonotype has ten or more counts. V is TRBV27 and J is TRBJ1-1; 7 bases align to TRBD1. The length of the CDR3 is 12 residues. V gave up 7 bases and J gave up 3 bases; unmatched junction bases: 2. CDR1 and CDR2 (germline): MNHEY, SMNVEV (reference sequence). The DNA for the CDR3 is TGTGCCAGCATCGACAGGGACACTGAAGCTTTCTTT. Its protein product is CASIDRDTEAFF.